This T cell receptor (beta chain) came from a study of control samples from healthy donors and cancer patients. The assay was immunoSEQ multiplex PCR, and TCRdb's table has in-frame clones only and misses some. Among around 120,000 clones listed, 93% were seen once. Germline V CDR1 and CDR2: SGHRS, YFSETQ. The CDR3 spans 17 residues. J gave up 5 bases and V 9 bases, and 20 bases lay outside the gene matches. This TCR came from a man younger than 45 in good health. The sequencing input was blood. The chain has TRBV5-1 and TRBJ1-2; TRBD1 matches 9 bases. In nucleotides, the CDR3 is TGCGCCATACAAGGGGATACCCGGGACAGGGTTAAGTATGGCTACACCTTC. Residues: CAIQGDTRDRVKYGYTF. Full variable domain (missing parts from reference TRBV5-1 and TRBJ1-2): KAGVTQTPRYLIKTRGQQVTLSCSPISGHRSVSWYQQTPGQGLQFLFEYFSETQRNKGNFPGRFSGRQFSNSRSEMNVSTLELGDSALYLCAIQGDTRDRVKYGYTFGSGTRLTVV.